The rows below give T cell receptor beta chains drawn from one sample of a study of monozygotic twins with inflammatory bowel disease. TCRdb reprocessed the 5' RACE reads, keeping one entry per CDR3 protein, no DNA. Here the sample table reports approximately 420,000 distinct CDR3 sequences. Sequencing was done on a sample of blood. Receptors originate from a human donor with ulcerative colitis or Crohn's disease, or a healthy co-twin of an affected twin (not recorded which). Each CDR3 is given with its conserved first and last residue.

J | V | CDR3
TRBJ2-5 | TRBV7-3 | CASSSFNSTGQETQYF
TRBJ2-1 | TRBV29-1 | CSVDRGAGDDEQFF
TRBJ2-5 | TRBV5-1 | CASSLGTSGGGETQYF
TRBJ2-7 | TRBV10-3 | CAISAGQAGEQYF
TRBJ1-3 | TRBV7-9 | CASSLGDLSGNTIYF
TRBJ2-5 | TRBV5-1 | CASSPRLAGALQETQYF
TRBJ2-1 | TRBV27 | CASSLGTSGGYNEQFF
TRBJ1-1 | TRBV15 | CATSWGFTEAFF
TRBJ2-3 | TRBV5-1 | CASSLVGQGHTDTQYF
TRBJ2-7 | TRBV7-2 | CASSLVRTGDSYEQYF
TRBJ2-3 | TRBV4-2 | CASSQEPGTADTQYF
TRBJ2-1 | TRBV29-1 | CSVGGTPGMEQFF
TRBJ2-7 | TRBV10-3 | CAITRGVADSYEQYF
TRBJ2-1 | TRBV11-2 | CASSLVVSGSRNEQFF
TRBJ2-1 | TRBV9 | CASNSPPSGRDEQFF
TRBJ2-1 | TRBV5-5 | CASRGAYNEQFF
TRBJ1-1 | TRBV4-1 | CASSGGSPGTEAFF
TRBJ2-3 | TRBV10-3 | CANGTSGPSTDTQYF
TRBJ2-7 | TRBV4-3 | CASSRNQKSEQYF
TRBJ2-7 | TRBV27 | CASSRRNEQYF
TRBJ2-7 | TRBV30 | CAWSSLGLFEQYF
TRBJ2-1 | TRBV7-8 | CASSFSGRRYNEQFF
TRBJ1-2 | TRBV7-9 | CASSLVRRDRGGDGYTF
TRBJ1-4 | TRBV7-9 | CASSSGSDNEKLFF
TRBJ1-2 | TRBV3-1 | CASSQDNGRAGYTF
TRBJ1-5 | TRBV28 | CASKFMTFQPFLNQPQHF
TRBJ2-7 | TRBV19 | CASSAGQGPYEQYF
TRBJ2-3 | TRBV27 | CASTSGGIGVGDTQYF
TRBJ2-3 | TRBV7-6 | CASSLVCADTQYF
TRBJ1-5 | TRBV5-5 | CASSSDRDLSNQPQHF
TRBJ1-1 | TRBV2 | CASKLNTEAFF
TRBJ2-1 | TRBV27 | CASFGIYNEQFF
TRBJ1-5 | TRBV7-2 | CASAGTGHQPQHF
TRBJ2-1 | TRBV20-1 | CSARDPVAGGISYNEQFF
TRBJ2-3 | TRBV11-2 | CASSSRQGLGLAGGSTDTQYF
TRBJ1-4 | TRBV5-5 | CASSLIGGGKLFF
TRBJ2-7 | TRBV28 | CASSLGLVEQYF
TRBJ2-5 | TRBV7-6 | CASSPGLARGETQYF
TRBJ2-1 | TRBV5-4 | CASSLVPGRGYNEQFF
TRBJ1-6 | TRBV5-1 | CASSVDAPRNSPLHF
TRBJ2-5 | TRBV10-3 | CAISGGGGAETQYF
TRBJ2-1 | TRBV20-1 | CSARDLTGWYNEQFF
TRBJ2-2 | TRBV5-4 | CASGGRANTGELFF
TRBJ2-1 | TRBV3-1 | CASSPSSGDWGNEQFF
TRBJ1-2 | TRBV5-1 | CASSSDTNNYGYTF
TRBJ2-1 | TRBV29-1 | CSVTPQGDYNERQFF
TRBJ2-7 | TRBV5-1 | CASSLSGTLYEQYF
TRBJ2-5 | TRBV7-7 | CASSLGRVTETQYF
TRBJ2-3 | TRBV7-6 | CATSGISPDTQYF
TRBJ2-1 | TRBV6-1 | CASSASGGETEQFF
TRBJ1-3 | TRBV6-5 | CASRAGSGNTIYF
TRBJ1-5 | TRBV14 | CASSLGGGGNQPQHF
TRBJ1-6 | TRBV3-1 | CASSQGDRSYSPLHF
TRBJ1-2 | TRBV28 | CASSPGQDTLSRSYTF
TRBJ2-7 | TRBV29-1 | CSGGGGAPSNEQYF
TRBJ2-1 | TRBV2 | CASSFTQTYNEQFF